Below are 14 T cell receptor beta chains sequenced from a single sample in a study of CD8 T cells in Susac syndrome. Random hexamers were used to reverse transcribe the RNA input (about 0.5 to 1 ug). A single record per CDR3 protein comes from TCRdb applying MiXCR to the immunoSEQ multiplex PCR reads. In the table there are 75,000 to 95,000 distinct CDR3 sequences, roughly nine tenths of which are singletons. The sample was CD8+ T cells from PBMCs. All receptors come from a human donor with multiple sclerosis.

The J gene is TRBJ2-7, the V gene TRBV3-1; a possible D gene is TRBD1 (5 bases). CDR3 length equals 14 residues. The germline V gene has CDR1 LGHDT and CDR2 YNNKEL (reference sequence). The V end was cut by 0 bases, the J end by 2 bases, with 8 bases between. The CDR3 here is CASSQDGAAYEQYF. The CDR3 DNA is TGTGCCAGCAGCCAAGATGGGGCAGCCTACGAGCAGTACTTC.

This clonotype occurred a few times. J is TRBJ1-2 and V is TRBV6-5; D is unresolved. V dropped 2 bases and J dropped 0 bases, with 10 bases sitting between them. Germline CDR1 reads MNHEY; CDR2 reads SVGAGI. The CDR3 runs 15 residues. The CDR3 DNA reads TGTGCCAGCAGTTACGGGGTACAAGCTAACTATGGCTACACCTTC. Translated: CASSYGVQANYGYTF.

The chain is built from TRBV19 and TRBJ2-1; no clear D gene. Looked up from germline, CDR1 is LNHDA and CDR2 is SQIVND (reference sequence). The CDR3 is 15 residues long. V was pared by 5 bases and J by 2 bases, with 13 bases between. CDR3: CASSVSSAAYNEQFF. CDR3 bases: TGTGCCAGTAGTGTTTCGAGCGCGGCCTACAATGAGCAGTTCTTC.

This clonotype was detected once. The gene calls are TRBV10-3 and TRBJ2-1; D gene unclear. This CDR3 is built from 10 residues. Germline V gene data show CDR1 as ENHRY and CDR2 as SYGVKD. V dropped 8 bases and J dropped 7 bases, with 6 bases sitting between them. The CDR3 region is CAIGKNEQFF. The CDR3 bases are TGTGCCATCGGGAAGAATGAGCAGTTCTTC.

The rearrangement links TRBV19 to TRBJ1-2; D uncertain. V was shortened by 5 bases and J by 5 bases, with 9 bases between the two germline ends. CDR3 length: 12 residues. From germline, CDR1 is LNHDA and CDR2 SQIVND (reference sequence). CDR3 residues: CASSLWAYGYTF. The CDR3 coding sequence is TGTGCCAGTAGTCTCTGGGCTTATGGCTACACCTTC.

This chain links TRBV19 with TRBJ2-1; a possible D gene is TRBD1 (6 bases). The CDR3 loop spans 17 amino acids. Trimming took 5 bases from V and 6 from J, leaving 23 bases between them. Per the germline V gene, CDR1 is LNHDA and CDR2 is SQIVND (reference sequence). The DNA of the CDR3 is TGTGCCAGTAGTCTTCCTTCGACAGGTGGAGGTCTCAATGAGCAGTTCTTC. This sequence encodes CASSLPSTGGGLNEQFF.

Of note for this clonotype: An end of the junction does not agree with germline; a read error may underlie this. The chain links TRBV12-3 or TRBV12-4 to TRBJ1-2, with unresolved D. The CDR3 loop spans 12 amino acids. DNA for the CDR3: TGTACCAGCAGTTTAGCGGGTTATGGCTACACCTTC. Amino acid sequence: CTSSLAGYGYTF.

The chain is built from TRBV12-3 or TRBV12-4 and TRBJ2-3; 9 nucleotides match TRBD2. This CDR3 comprises 14 residues. The ends lost 10 bases at V and 9 bases at J; junction bases unmatched: 14. CDR3 nucleotide sequence: TGTGCCACCGAGGAAGCGGGGGGTACAGGGACGCAGTATTTT. The encoded protein is CATEEAGGTGTQYF.

This rearrangement joins TRBV30 to TRBJ1-4; 9 positions match TRBD1. Germline loops: CDR1 GTSNPN, CDR2 SVGIG (reference sequence). The CDR3 totals 16 residues. The V and J ends lost 0 bases and 5 bases, in that order; junction bases with no gene match: 7. CDR3 nucleotide sequence: TGTGCCTGGAGTGTCCCCCCAGGGACAGGGAATGAAAAACTGTTTTTT. Amino acid sequence: CAWSVPPGTGNEKLFF.

A few counts support this clonotype. The rearrangement uses TRBV27 and TRBJ2-7; D perhaps matches TRBD1 (6 bases). Germline CDR1 MNHEY, CDR2 SMNVEV (reference sequence). There are 12 residues in the CDR3. The V and J ends lost 7 bases and 3 bases respectively, with 10 bases between them. DNA for the CDR3: TGTGCCAGCAAAGGGACAAACTACGAGCAGTACTTC. Translated, it gives CASKGTNYEQYF.

The chain carries TRBV12-3 or TRBV12-4 and TRBJ2-5, with 8 bases fitting TRBD1. The CDR3 totals 13 residues. V dropped 3 bases and J dropped 8; count of bases not matched to a gene: 5. The CDR3 spells CASSFQGATTQYF. Here the CDR3 DNA reads TGTGCCAGCAGTTTTCAGGGGGCGACTACCCAGTACTTC.

V is TRBV24-1 and J is TRBJ2-1, with 10 positions matching TRBD2. This CDR3 has 16 residues. The germline gives CDR1 KGHDR, CDR2 SFDVKD. V lost 3 bases to trimming and J lost 4 bases; unmatched junction nucleotides: 5. This chain's CDR3 is CATSDVTSGEYNEQFF. The DNA for the CDR3 is TGTGCCACCAGTGATGTCACTAGCGGGGAATACAATGAGCAGTTCTTC.

V gene TRBV6-2 or TRBV6-3 combines with J gene TRBJ1-5, with D perhaps TRBD1 (5 bases). The V end was cut by 4 bases, the J end by 4 bases, with 8 bases between. The CDR3 spans 13 residues. The germline V gene has CDR1 MNHEY and CDR2 SVGEGT. The CDR3, as DNA: TGTGCCAGCAGTTCCGGACAAAATCAGCCCCAGCATTTT. As protein: CASSSGQNQPQHF.

The chain employs TRBV6-1 and TRBJ1-1; D not certain. Germline V CDR1 and CDR2: MNHNS, SASEGT. Trimming took off 2 bases at V and 1 base at J, with 8 bases between the two ends. CDR3 length equals 14 residues. The CDR3 nucleotides read TGTGCCAGCAGTGAACAGGCAGAGAACACTGAAGCTTTCTTT. As protein: CASSEQAENTEAFF.